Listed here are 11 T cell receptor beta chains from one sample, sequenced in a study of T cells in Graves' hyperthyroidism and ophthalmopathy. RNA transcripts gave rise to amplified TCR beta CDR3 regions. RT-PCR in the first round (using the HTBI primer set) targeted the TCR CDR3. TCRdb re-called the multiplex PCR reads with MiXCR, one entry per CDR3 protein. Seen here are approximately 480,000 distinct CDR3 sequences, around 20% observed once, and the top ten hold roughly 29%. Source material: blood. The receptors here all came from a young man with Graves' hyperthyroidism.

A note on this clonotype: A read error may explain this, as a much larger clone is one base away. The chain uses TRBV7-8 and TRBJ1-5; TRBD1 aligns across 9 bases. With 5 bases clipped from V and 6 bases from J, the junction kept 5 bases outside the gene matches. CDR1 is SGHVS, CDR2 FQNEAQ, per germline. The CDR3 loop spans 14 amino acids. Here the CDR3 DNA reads TGTGCCAGCAGCATTACAGGGGGCCCTCAGCCCCAGCATTTT. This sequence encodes CASSITGGPQPQHF.

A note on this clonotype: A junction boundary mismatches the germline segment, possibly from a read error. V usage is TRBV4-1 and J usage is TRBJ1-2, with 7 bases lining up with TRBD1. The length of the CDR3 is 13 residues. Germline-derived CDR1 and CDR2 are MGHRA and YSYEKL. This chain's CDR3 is CASSQTGYGGFTF. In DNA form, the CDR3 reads TGCGCCAGCAGCCAGACAGGGTACGGTGGCTTCACCTTC.

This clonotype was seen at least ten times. CDR3 protein: CASEGTWKTEAFF. In DNA form, the CDR3 reads TGTGCCAGTGAGGGGACCTGGAAGACTGAAGCTTTCTTT. The V gene is TRBV28, the J gene TRBJ1-1, with a possible D match to TRBD1 (5 bases). The CDR3 extends over 13 amino acids. Germline-derived CDR1 and CDR2 are MDHEN and SYDVKM. With 9 bases removed from V and 5 bases from J, the gap between germline ends came to 16 bases.

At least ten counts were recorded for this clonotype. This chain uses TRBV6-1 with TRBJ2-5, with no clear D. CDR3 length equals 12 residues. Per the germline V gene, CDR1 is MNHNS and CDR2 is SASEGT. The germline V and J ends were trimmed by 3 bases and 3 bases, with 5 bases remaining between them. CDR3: CASSDREETQYF. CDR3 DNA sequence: TGTGCCAGCAGTGACAGAGAAGAGACCCAGTACTTC.

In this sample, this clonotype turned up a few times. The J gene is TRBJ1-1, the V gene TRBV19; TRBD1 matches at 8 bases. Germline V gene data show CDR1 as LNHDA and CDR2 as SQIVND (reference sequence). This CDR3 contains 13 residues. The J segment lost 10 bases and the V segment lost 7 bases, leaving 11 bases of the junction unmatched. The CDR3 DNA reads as TGTGCCAGTACCACCAACAGGGGGATCGCAGCTTTCTTT. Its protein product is CASTTNRGIAAFF. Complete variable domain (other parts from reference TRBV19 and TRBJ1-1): DGGITQSPKYLFRKEGQNVTLSCEQNLNHDAMYWYRQDPGQGLRLIYYSQIVNDFQKGDIAEGYSVSREKKESFPLTVTSAQKNPTAFYLCASTTNRGIAAFFGQGTRLTVV.

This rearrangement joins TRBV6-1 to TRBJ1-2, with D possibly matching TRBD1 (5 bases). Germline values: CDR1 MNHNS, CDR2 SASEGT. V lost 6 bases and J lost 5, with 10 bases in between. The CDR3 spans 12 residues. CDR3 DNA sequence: TGTGCCAGCAGAGGGACGCTTTATGGCTACACCTTC. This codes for CASRGTLYGYTF.

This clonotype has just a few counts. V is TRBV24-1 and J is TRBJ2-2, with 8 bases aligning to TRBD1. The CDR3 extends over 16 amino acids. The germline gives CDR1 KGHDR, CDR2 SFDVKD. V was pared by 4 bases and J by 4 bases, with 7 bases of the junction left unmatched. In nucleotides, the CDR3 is TGTGCCACCAGTGAGTCGACAGGGGCACCCACCGGGGAGCTGTTTTTT. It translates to CATSESTGAPTGELFF.

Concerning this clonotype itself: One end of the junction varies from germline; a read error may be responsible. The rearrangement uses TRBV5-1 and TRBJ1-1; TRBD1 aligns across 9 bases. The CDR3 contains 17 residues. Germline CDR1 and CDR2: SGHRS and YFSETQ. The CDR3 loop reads CASSLGQGMSQNTEAFF. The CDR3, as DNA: TGCGCCAGCAGTTTGGGACAGGGAATGTCGCAGAACACTGAAGCTTTCTTT.

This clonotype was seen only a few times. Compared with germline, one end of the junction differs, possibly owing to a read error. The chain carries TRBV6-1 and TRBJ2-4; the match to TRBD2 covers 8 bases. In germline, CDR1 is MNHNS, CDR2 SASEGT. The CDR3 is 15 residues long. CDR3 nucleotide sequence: TGTGCCAGCAGAGGATACGGGGGGGCCGGAAACATTAAGTACTTC. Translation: CASRGYGGAGNIKYF.

This CDR3 is CASTEGGVTEAFF. The CDR3, as DNA: TGTGCCAGCACCGAAGGGGGAGTAACTGAAGCTTTCTTT. This rearrangement joins TRBV12-3 or TRBV12-4 to TRBJ1-1; possible D gene TRBD1, 6 bases. Trimming took off 7 bases at V and 5 bases at J, with 14 bases between the two ends. CDR3 length: 13 amino acids.

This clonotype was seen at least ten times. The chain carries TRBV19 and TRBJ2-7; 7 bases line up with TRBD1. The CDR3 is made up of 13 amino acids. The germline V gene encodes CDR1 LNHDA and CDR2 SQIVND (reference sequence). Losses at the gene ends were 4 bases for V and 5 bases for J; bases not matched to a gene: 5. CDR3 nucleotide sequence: TGTGCCAGTAGTACTCGACAGGGCAACGAGCAGTACTTC. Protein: CASSTRQGNEQYF.